The 20 T cell receptor beta chains below were found in one sample sequenced in a study of shared clonotypes between healthy human individuals. The table came from immunoSEQ multiplex PCR; TCRdb's copy has only in-frame clones and leaves some out. The table shows hundreds of thousands of clones, with about 80% occurring only once. The specimen was memory CD4+ T cells sorted from blood. The sample's subset: CD45RA-negative fraction. Every receptor here comes from a woman in her 30s in good health.

This chain connects TRBV5-3 to TRBJ1-2; D remains unclear. TRBV5-3 is an open reading frame, and its role is uncertain. V was clipped by 0 bases and J by 0 bases, with 6 bases between them. The CDR3 has 14 residues. Here the CDR3 DNA reads TGTGCCAGAAGCTTGGGGGCAGCTAACTATGGCTACACCTTC. Its translation is CARSLGAANYGYTF.

This clone has just a few counts. The V and J genes are TRBV6-5 and TRBJ1-5, with D perhaps TRBD1 (6 bases). The length of the CDR3 is 15 residues. CDR1 and CDR2 (germline): MNHEY, SVGAGI. V lost 5 bases, J lost 2 bases, and 13 bases lay in between. The CDR3 nucleotides read TGTGCCAGCAGTCCGGACAGAGATGGCAATCAGCCCCAGCATTTT. Protein product: CASSPDRDGNQPQHF.

The chain uses TRBV7-9 and TRBJ2-1; D is undetermined. Germline CDR1 and CDR2: SEHNR and FQNEAQ (reference sequence). Between the trimmed V and J ends, which lost 2 bases and 6 bases, there was a span of 8 bases. The CDR3 spans 13 residues. The CDR3 DNA follows: TGTGCCAGCAGCTTATTGATTAGCAATGAGCAGTTCTTC. Protein sequence: CASSLLISNEQFF.

V gene TRBV29-1 combines with J gene TRBJ2-5; 7 positions agree with TRBD1. J lost 0 bases, V lost 5 bases, and 9 bases had no gene match. CDR3 length: 15 amino acids. Germline assignment: CDR1 SQVTM and CDR2 ANQGSEA. CDR3 sequence: CSVRQGRKYQETQYF. The CDR3 region has the DNA TGCAGCGTTAGACAGGGAAGGAAGTACCAAGAGACCCAGTACTTC.

This chain links TRBV29-1 with TRBJ1-2; D gene uncertain. Germline CDR1 is SQVTM and CDR2 is ANQGSEA. This CDR3 has 11 amino acids. With 4 bases removed from V and 8 bases from J, the gap between germline ends came to 11 bases. CDR3 DNA sequence: TGCAGCGTTGGGGTCAATAGAGGCTACACCTTC. This encodes CSVGVNRGYTF.

Remarks on this clone: The junction departs from germline at one end; a sequencing error may be responsible. V usage is TRBV29-1 and J usage is TRBJ2-7; D is unresolved. The CDR3 loop spans 13 amino acids. CDR1 and CDR2 from the germline V gene are SQVTM and ANQGSEA. The CDR3, as DNA: TGCAGCGTCGAAGGTTCAGCATCCTACGAGCAGTACTTC. Encoded protein: CSVEGSASYEQYF.

The chain joins TRBV29-1 to TRBJ2-2; D is perhaps TRBD2 (6 bases). The CDR3 runs to 10 residues. Trimming removed 7 bases from V and 9 bases from J, with 9 bases in between. In germline, CDR1 is SQVTM, CDR2 ANQGSEA. The CDR3 nucleotides are TGCAGCGGGGGGGACCGGGAGCTGTTTTTT. It specifies CSGGDRELFF.

The chain joins TRBV18 to TRBJ2-3; D is possibly TRBD2 (5 bases). Trimming cost V 6 bases and J 2 bases, with 12 bases left between them. The CDR3 covers 14 residues. CDR1 KGHSH and CDR2 LQKENI come from the germline V gene. CDR3 region: CASSDGDYTDTQYF. In DNA form, the CDR3 reads TGTGCCAGCTCGGACGGGGATTACACAGATACGCAGTATTTT.

The CDR3 sequence is CASSQDLARGSVQYF. In DNA form, the CDR3 reads TGCGCCAGCAGCCAAGATCTAGCCAGGGGGTCGGTGCAGTACTTC. The chain carries TRBV4-1 and TRBJ2-5, with 7 bases matching TRBD1. Germline V gene lookup returns CDR1 MGHRA and CDR2 YSYEKL. CDR3 size: 15 residues. The trim removed 0 bases at V and 11 bases at J, leaving 12 bases unmatched.

The rearrangement uses TRBV16 and TRBJ1-5; 8 bases are a match to TRBD1. The CDR3 length is 14 residues. V gave up 1 base and J gave up 5 bases; unmatched junction bases: 1. The germline V gene encodes CDR1 KGHSY and CDR2 FQNENV. The CDR3 reads CASSQLGQDQPQHF. CDR3 DNA: TGTGCCAGCAGCCAATTGGGACAGGATCAGCCCCAGCATTTT.

J is TRBJ2-7 and V is TRBV6-4; D remains ambiguous. V gave up 6 bases and J gave up 3 bases, with 15 bases separating them. Germline-derived CDR1 and CDR2 are MRHNA and SNTAGT. The CDR3 runs 14 residues. CDR3 bases: TGTGCCAGCAGGAAAGGAGTAAGATACTACGAGCAGTACTTC. Translated, it gives CASRKGVRYYEQYF.

The chain combines TRBV28 with TRBJ1-5; 9 nucleotides align to TRBD1. J gave up 4 bases and V 4 bases, and 23 bases lay outside the gene matches. Germline V gives CDR1 MDHEN, CDR2 SYDVKM. The CDR3 is 21 amino acids. In nucleotides, the CDR3 is TGTGCCAGCAGTTGGTCCTCCATCGGTTCGCCCGGACAGGGGACAAATCAGCCCCAGCATTTT. Translated, it gives CASSWSSIGSPGQGTNQPQHF.

The gene calls are TRBV11-2 and TRBJ2-3, with 10 bases aligning to TRBD2. The CDR3 runs 18 residues. The germline V gene has CDR1 SGHAT and CDR2 FQNNGV. The V and J ends lost 1 base and 0 bases, in that order; junction bases with no gene match: 7. The chain's CDR3 is CASSLGLSGRASTDTQYF. DNA of the CDR3: TGTGCCAGCAGCTTAGGTCTCAGCGGGAGGGCTAGCACAGATACGCAGTATTTT.

This chain links TRBV25-1 with TRBJ2-1, with D possibly TRBD1 on 6 matching bases. Germline CDR1 MGHDK, CDR2 SYGVNS. The V and J ends lost 11 bases and 7 bases respectively, with 15 bases between them. The CDR3 has 12 amino acids. This CDR3 reads CAVRMGANEQFF. The CDR3 DNA follows: TGTGCCGTCCGAATGGGGGCGAATGAGCAGTTCTTC.

The chain has TRBV19 and TRBJ1-2, with 10 nucleotides matching TRBD1. Trimming cost V 5 bases and J 3 bases; bases outside gene matches: 9. This CDR3 is 16 amino acids long. Germline loops: CDR1 LNHDA, CDR2 SQIVND (reference sequence). The CDR3 nucleotides read TGTGCCAGTAGTCCCCGACAGGGGGCCACGGACTATGGCTACACCTTC. Amino acids: CASSPRQGATDYGYTF.

The chain has TRBV7-6 and TRBJ2-1; possibly TRBD1 for D (5 bases). V was pared by 2 bases and J by 9 bases, with 8 bases between. CDR1 and CDR2 from the germline V gene are SGHVS and FNYEAQ. This CDR3 has 12 amino acids. The CDR3 DNA sequence: TGTGCCAGCAGCTTATTCCAGGGTGAGCAGTTCTTC. Translation: CASSLFQGEQFF.

This chain uses TRBV5-1 with TRBJ2-5, with 7 bases that match TRBD2. Near its end, the DNA agrees better with TRBJ2-7, so the J call may be wrong. Germline V CDR1 and CDR2: SGHRS, YFSETQ. The CDR3 extends over 15 amino acids. CDR3 coding DNA: TGCGCCAGCAGCGGAGGGTGGGAGGGGAACTACGAGCAGTACTTC. This codes for CASSGGWEGNYEQYF.

The chain carries TRBV5-1 and TRBJ1-5; D gene ambiguous. In germline, CDR1 is SGHRS, CDR2 YFSETQ. The length of the CDR3 is 15 residues. Trimming took 0 bases from V and 5 from J, leaving 12 bases between them. The CDR3 region is CASSLDAARDQPQHF. The DNA for the CDR3 is TGCGCCAGCAGCTTGGATGCAGCCCGAGATCAGCCCCAGCATTTT.

The gene calls are TRBV28 and TRBJ1-4; 11 positions match TRBD1. V dropped 6 bases and J dropped 11; count of bases not matched to a gene: 11. The V gene's germline CDR1 is MDHEN and CDR2 SYDVKM. The CDR3 totals 15 residues. The CDR3 spells CASSPPGTGGRKLFF. Written as DNA, the CDR3 is TGTGCCAGCAGCCCCCCCGGGACAGGGGGTCGGAAACTGTTTTTT.

The chain is built from TRBV2 and TRBJ2-2; D possibly corresponds to TRBD1 (6 bases). The CDR3 loop spans 15 amino acids. The germline V gene encodes CDR1 SNHLY and CDR2 FYNNEI. Trimming removed 6 bases at V and 4 bases at J, with 15 bases between. In nucleotides, the CDR3 is TGTGCCAGCAGATCCATCCCAGGGGTCACCGGGGAGCTGTTTTTT. Its translation: CASRSIPGVTGELFF.